This T cell receptor (beta chain) was observed in a study of T cell responses to AZD1222 COVID-19 vaccine (dated by TCRdb to the early 2020s). About the study as a whole: AZD1222 recipients with second doses at about 4 weeks or about 12 weeks were pooled, because spike-specific TCR depth and breadth did not differ between schedules. A total of 233 trial participants underwent TCR sequencing, of whom about 210 had received two doses of AZD1222 and around 25 had received two doses of the MenACWY control vaccine. Trial participants were enrolled by age into subgroups of 18-55, 56-69 and 70-plus years, and about 150, 27 and 61 TCR-sequenced participants, respectively, were included in these subgroups. What the work shows at the level of the full study, not this receptor alone: A significant rise in spike-specific TCR breadth and depth was observed after two AZD1222 doses relative to day 0 and relative to MenACWY recipients. Because no samples from the day 14 peak response were available, repertoires could be characterized only after the peak T cell response. In the small 56-69-year group, the increase in depth fell short of significance, most likely because of low power. The whole spike protein was spanned by vaccine-associated CD4 TCRs, and dominant responses were seen in regions 160-218 and 743-854. Conclusions about previously exposed vaccinees are limited because only six or seven AZD1222 recipients were SARS-CoV-2 seropositive at baseline. Participants were mostly white British, with more females than males. The authors suggested clonal diversity may have been underestimated. Epitopes outside the regions mutated in the B.1.351 and B.1.1.7 variants were reportedly recognized by nearly half of the unique spike-specific TCRs.

At the junction V is shortened by 4 bases and J by 4 bases; bases outside the gene matches: 8. CDR1 and CDR2, per the germline V gene, are SGDLS and YYNGEE. The CDR3 covers 16 residues, taking in both the cysteine and the phenylalanine. CDR3 DNA only is kept here, 48 bases in frame from base 1. This clone was detected only once. No antigen is known for it. The record has no base qualities; no much larger clone is one base away. The time point label, as the study defines it: baseline before first vaccination. Samples from vaccinated people were obtained from the UK trials COV001 and COV002, which included a single-blind randomized controlled phase 2/3 trial of AZD1222 (ChAdOx1 nCoV-19) in healthy adults. Trial participant PBMC samples were collected at day 0 and day 28 after the second dose for TCRbeta chain sequencing. The CDR3 regions of human TCRbeta chains were subjected to immunosequencing. Concerning the study's data processing: TCRs in the repertoires were matched against a reference library of SARS-CoV-2-specific TCRs that had been generated with the MIRA antigen-specificity platform. Breadth was defined as the fraction of unique TCRs that were SARS-CoV-2-associated. Depth was defined as the fraction of total T cells that were SARS-CoV-2-associated. Using the MIRA data, every spike-specific TCR was mapped to the spike region that the TCR reacted to and assigned to either a CD4 or a CD8 class. Log10-transformed breadth and depth values were compared by one-way ANOVA with Sidak's multiple comparisons tests. Here the immuneACCESS table is served through TCRdb, limited to in-frame sequences with V and J called. Missing clones are a known gap in these copies; in checked studies unresolved V genes cover under half, and the rest lacks a known reason. That table is the source of V, J and clone size, and D and trimming were worked out from the DNA. The sample includes some 180,000 clones, with more than 80% observed a single time. The leading ten clones occupy under 7.5% of the sample.

The chain was built from TRBV9 and TRBJ2-2; the central 9 bases match TRBD1. The receptor was isolated from an adult in good health. The source material was peripheral blood, sampled on day 0 of AZD1222 vaccination. The DNA sequence reads TGTGCCAGCAGCCCGACCGGGACAGGGACCACCGGGGAGCTGTTTTTT. The translation is CASSPTGTGTTGELFF.